Here is one TCR beta chain with its context. Its target is not known. The record originates from a study of Ad26.COV2.S vaccination and SARS-CoV-2 variants. Findings and caveats of the study: Vaccine recipients surpassed placebo recipients in spike-specific TCR breadth. Using TCR breadth and depth analyses may have led to underestimated total T cell responses. Non-spike TCR breadth was similar in vaccine and placebo recipients. It was reported that spike-specific CD8+ and CD4+ T cell responses were substantially broad after vaccination.

TCRdb's table, derived via immunoSEQ multiplex PCR, lists solely in-frame clones and lacks some. Of more than 85,000 clones in the sample, roughly 80% are singletons; the top ten hold 15% to 20%. This CDR3 contains 13 residues. V lost 6 bases to trimming and J lost 0 bases, with 8 bases between them. Germline CDR1 and CDR2: LGHNA and YNFKEQ. The gene calls are TRBV4-2 and TRBJ1-1; D gene unclear. This TCR derives from a human donor who had recovered from COVID-19. The material was peripheral blood, obtained after recovery from COVID-19. The CDR3 here is CASRYQMNTEAFF. CDR3 bases: TGTGCCAGCAGATATCAGATGAACACTGAAGCTTTCTTT.